The 14 T cell receptor beta chains in this list originate from one sample, sequenced in a study of control samples from healthy donors and cancer patients. Assay: immunoSEQ multiplex PCR; the TCRdb copy retains only in-frame clones and omits some. The sample lists 400,000 to 500,000 clones, 75% to 95% seen once, with around 6.4% in the top ten. The sample consisted of PBMCs. The receptor set was obtained from a man in his forties or fifties with head and neck cancer.

The chain recombines TRBV11-3 with TRBJ2-5, with D tentatively TRBD2 (7 bases). This CDR3 comprises 16 residues. Trimming removed 5 bases at V and 3 bases at J, with 19 bases between. Germline-derived CDR1 and CDR2 are SGHNT and YENEEA. CDR3 bases: TGTGCCAGCAGCCACTACCAAGCGGGGACAAAAGAGACCCAGTACTTC. Its translation: CASSHYQAGTKETQYF.

The genes are TRBV15 and TRBJ1-1; D possibly corresponds to TRBD1 (5 bases). The CDR3 sequence is 15 residues long. CDR1 is LNHNV and CDR2 is YYDKDF in the germline V gene (reference sequence). V lost 3 bases and J lost 7, with 18 bases in between. The CDR3 loop is CATSRPRRGEVEAFF. CDR3 DNA: TGTGCCACCAGCAGGCCAAGGCGGGGGGAGGTTGAAGCTTTCTTT.

The chain has TRBV10-2 and TRBJ1-4, with a tentative D call TRBD1 (6 bases). Germline CDR1 is WSHSY and CDR2 is SAAADI. Trimming left V 6 bases short and J 0 bases short, with 14 bases between. This CDR3 comprises 16 residues. CDR3 region: CASSLGQYATNEKLFF. The CDR3 DNA is TGCGCCAGCAGCCTCGGACAGTATGCAACTAATGAAAAACTGTTTTTT.

The chain recombines TRBV4-3 with TRBJ1-6; D gene unclear. The germline CDR1 and CDR2 sequences are LGHNA and YSLEER. The V and J ends lost 1 base and 9 bases respectively, with 13 bases between them. CDR3 length: 15 amino acids. The CDR3 is CASSQGSRIGSPLHF. The CDR3 coding sequence is TGCGCCAGCAGCCAAGGATCGAGGATTGGTTCACCCCTCCACTTT.

This chain uses TRBV7-2 with TRBJ2-1; 13 bases are shared with TRBD2. The CDR3 spans 15 residues. V shed 1 base, J shed 15 bases, and the junction held 9 bases outside the gene matches. Germline-derived CDR1 and CDR2 are SGHTA and FQGNSA. The CDR3 DNA follows: TGTGCCAGCAGCTTAGACCGGACTAGCGGGGGTCGGGGGTTCTTC. It yields the protein CASSLDRTSGGRGFF.

The chain combines TRBV27 with TRBJ1-2, with 9 bases matching TRBD1. The V segment lost 2 bases and the J segment 3 bases; nucleotides outside the gene matches: 4. The CDR3 has 15 amino acids. Germline-derived CDR1 and CDR2 are MNHEY and SMNVEV (reference sequence). CDR3 region: CASSLNRGRDYGYTF. As DNA, the CDR3 is TGTGCCAGCAGTTTAAACAGGGGGCGCGACTATGGCTACACCTTC.

The V call is TRBV19, the J call TRBJ1-6; 8 nucleotides agree with TRBD1. V lost 1 base and J lost 12; bases outside the gene matches: 5. The germline CDR1 and CDR2 sequences are LNHDA and SQIVND (reference sequence). The CDR3 is 14 amino acids. The CDR3 DNA reads as TGTGCCAGTAGTATAGGGGACAGGATGGTACCCCTCCACTTT. It is translated as CASSIGDRMVPLHF.

This chain joins TRBV3-1 (or the pseudogene TRBV3-2) and TRBJ2-1; 9 bases agree with TRBD2. The CDR3 length is 16 residues. The germline V gene encodes CDR1 LGHDT and CDR2 YNNKEL (reference sequence). After removal of 1 base from V and 4 bases from J, the junction contained 5 bases not matched to a gene. The CDR3 region is CASSQVSGGPYNEQFF. The CDR3 DNA sequence: TGTGCCAGCAGCCAAGTAAGCGGGGGGCCTTACAATGAGCAGTTCTTC.

V gene TRBV14 combines with J gene TRBJ2-2; D is perhaps TRBD2 (5 bases). Germline CDR1 is SGHDN and CDR2 is FVKESK. The CDR3 loop spans 18 amino acids. V lost 4 bases and J lost 1, with 19 bases in between. The CDR3, as DNA: TGTGCCAGCAGCCCCGTGATGCGCGAGCGGAGGAACACCGGGGAGCTGTTTTTT. Protein product: CASSPVMRERRNTGELFF.

The chain carries TRBV30 and TRBJ1-5, with TRBD1 as a possible D gene (5 bases). Germline V CDR1 and CDR2: GTSNPN, SVGIG (reference sequence). CDR3 length: 13 amino acids. V lost 1 base to trimming and J lost 6 bases, with 10 bases between them. CDR3 sequence: CAWSGRVGQPQHF. The CDR3 DNA reads TGTGCCTGGAGTGGCAGGGTAGGTCAGCCCCAGCATTTT.

The chain employs TRBV28 and TRBJ2-2; D is undetermined. The CDR3 has 13 residues. The V end lost 4 bases, the J end lost 6 bases, and 9 bases lay between the germline ends. The germline V gene encodes CDR1 MDHEN and CDR2 SYDVKM. Written as DNA, the CDR3 is TGTGCCAGCAGTTCAAATGGACCCGGGGAGCTGTTTTTT. This encodes CASSSNGPGELFF.

This chain connects TRBV23-1 to TRBJ1-2, with TRBD1 as a possible D gene (5 bases). TRBV23-1 is identified as an open reading frame with a role that is uncertain. V lost 1 base, J lost 4 bases, and 16 bases lay in between. This CDR3 has 16 amino acids. CDR3 bases: TGCGCCAGCAGTCAATGGACCCCCCGACAGCTCTATGGCTACACCTTC. Translation gives CASSQWTPRQLYGYTF.

The CDR3 here is CASSPGTGVRQPQHF. The CDR3 region has the DNA TGCGCCAGCAGCCCCGGGACAGGGGTTCGTCAGCCCCAGCATTTT. The V call is TRBV5-1, the J call TRBJ1-5; 10 bases match TRBD1. The CDR3 is made up of 15 amino acids. The germline V gene has CDR1 SGHRS and CDR2 YFSETQ. Germline trimming cut 4 bases from V and 6 bases from J; bases unmatched to any gene: 7.

This clone was seen only a few times. The chain is built from TRBV24-1 and TRBJ1-1; 8 bases line up with TRBD1. Germline assignment: CDR1 KGHDR and CDR2 SFDVKD. J was trimmed by 4 bases and V by 3 bases; bases with no gene match: 3. The CDR3 sequence is 14 residues long. CDR3: CATSDDRGPTEAFF. The CDR3 nucleotides are TGTGCCACCAGTGATGACAGGGGCCCCACTGAAGCTTTCTTT.